This T cell receptor beta chain is from a study of monozygotic twins with inflammatory bowel disease. The study's findings and limits: Resolution of different T cell subtypes was not achieved. Varying immunosuppressive regimens may have increased patient repertoire variability. A single strong IBD-associated signal or clonotype was not supported by the findings.

The CDR3 has 14 amino acids. From germline, CDR1 is SEHNR and CDR2 FQNEAQ (reference sequence). A note on this clonotype: Its specificity is unknown.

TCRdb re-called the 5' RACE reads, yielding one record per CDR3 amino acid sequence without DNA. This sample's table reports 170,000 or so distinct CDR3 sequences. Sequencing used blood. The chain combines TRBV7-9 with TRBJ1-4; the TCRdb call, TRBD1, lacks DNA for checking. This sequence originates from a human donor with ulcerative colitis or Crohn's disease, or a healthy co-twin of an affected twin (not recorded which). CDR3 loop: CASSRGTDTEKLFF. The variable domain in full, with the rest retrieved from reference TRBV7-9 and TRBJ1-4, is DTGVSQNPRHKITKRGQNVTFRCDPISEHNRLYWYRQTLGQGPEFLTYFQNEAQLEKSRLLSDRFSAERPKGSFSTLEIQRTEQGDSAMYLCASSRGTDTEKLFFGSGTQLSVL.